The rows below give T cell receptor beta chains drawn from one sample of a study of blood T cell repertoires in COVID-19. The data were produced by immunoSEQ multiplex PCR, yet TCRdb's version contains in-frame clones alone and is incomplete. The data contain a few hundred thousand clones, about 90% of them seen just once; the ten biggest clones take up roughly 3%. The sequenced material came from PBMCs or T cells enriched from blood (not recorded which). The origin of the receptors is a woman in her twenties or thirties who had recovered from COVID-19. The CDR3 runs from the conserved cysteine through the conserved F or W. Each record gives: D gene, J gene, clone size, V gene, CDR3 DNA, CDR3 protein. The D gene is left open where the match is weak. Clone size, where shown, is once, few, many, or a class for clones that have expanded.

- | TRBJ1-2 | once | TRBV10-1 | TGCGCCAGCAGTGACGGTGCCTATGGCTACACCTTC | CASSDGAYGYTF
- | TRBJ1-3 | - | TRBV29-1 | TGCAGCGTTGCAACTCTTGGAAACACCATATATTTT | CSVATLGNTIYF
- | TRBJ1-4 | - | TRBV10-2 | TGCGCCAGCAGTACAGGGAGGGGGAATGAAAAACTGTTTTTT | CASSTGRGNEKLFF
- | TRBJ1-2 | once | TRBV24-1 | TGTGCCACCAGTAGCGGTAATAACTATGGCTACACCTTC | CATSSGNNYGYTF
TRBD1 | TRBJ1-1 | - | TRBV5-1 | TGCGCCAGCAGCTTGGCCCCCCCGACAGGGGGGGACACTGAAGCTTTCTTT | CASSLAPPTGGDTEAFF
- | TRBJ1-5 | - | TRBV28 | TGTGCCAGCACCCAGGGGTTTCTTCAGCCCCAGCATTTT | CASTQGFLQPQHF
TRBD1 | TRBJ2-7 | - | TRBV19 | TGTGCCAGTAGTACCCGGACAGGGGGCGAGCAGTACTTC | CASSTRTGGEQYF
TRBD1 | TRBJ1-6 | - | TRBV3-1/TRBV3-2 | TGTGCCAGCAGACCCACAGGGGGCCATTCACCCCTCCACTTT | CASRPTGGHSPLHF
- | TRBJ2-4 | once | TRBV2 | TGTGCCAGCAGTGCCCAGGCCAAAAACATTCAGTACTTC | CASSAQAKNIQYF
- | TRBJ1-2 | - | TRBV9 | TGTGCCAGCAGCCCAGGGCAGGGACTTAACTATGGCTACACCTTC | CASSPGQGLNYGYTF
- | TRBJ1-5 | - | TRBV12-3/TRBV12-4 | TGTGCCAGCAGTTACAACAGGAATCAGCCCCAGCATTTT | CASSYNRNQPQHF
- | TRBJ1-5 | - | TRBV6-2/TRBV6-3 | TGTGCCAGCAGTTACTCGTCAGGGGACAATCAGCCCCAGCATTTT | CASSYSSGDNQPQHF